This T cell receptor beta chain appears in the sequencing data of a study of T cell responses to AZD1222 COVID-19 vaccine. Study findings and constraints: Dominant at 160-218 and 743-854, vaccine-associated CD4 TCRs also spanned spike.

Data came from immunoSEQ multiplex PCR; TCRdb stores just in-frame clones and leaves some out. In the table there are approximately 110,000 clones, about four fifths of which are singletons. In regard to this clone: The antigen remains unidentified.

With V trimmed by 6 bases and J by 5 bases, 6 bases remained unmatched. Germline V gene sequence: CDR1 SGHRS, CDR2 YFSETQ. The CDR3 totals 14 residues. The rearrangement links TRBV5-1 to TRBJ2-2; TRBD1 agrees at 8 bases. The material sequenced was peripheral blood, taken on day 0 of AZD1222 vaccination. This receptor was identified in an adult in good health. The CDR3 is CASTTGGRTGELFF. In DNA, the CDR3 is TGCGCCAGCACAACAGGGGGGAGGACCGGGGAGCTGTTTTTT.